Presented here are 16 T cell receptor beta chains from one specimen sequenced in a study of identical twins. TCRdb reprocessed the 5' RACE reads via MiXCR and lists one record per CDR3 protein. The sample records about 220,000 distinct CDR3 sequences, 6.5% to 8.5% being singletons. These data are also associated with another study on yellow fever vaccine responses in identical twins.

The source material was memory (CD45RO+) T cells sorted from blood. The origin of the receptors is a woman aged 18 to 35 in good health.

This clonotype was detected many times. The chain carries TRBV6-5 and TRBJ2-3; 7 bases map to TRBD2. The CDR3 contains 19 residues. Germline V CDR1 and CDR2: MNHEY, SVGAGI. J gave up 3 bases and V 2 bases, and 17 bases lay outside the gene matches. CDR3 in DNA: TGTGCCAGCAGTTACCGCGCGGCGAAGGGAGGGGTTGGAACAGATACGCAGTATTTT. It specifies CASSYRAAKGGVGTDTQYF.

The sample holds a few counts of this clonotype. The rearrangement joins TRBV27 to TRBJ1-1; TRBD1 matches 10 bases. CDR1 and CDR2 from the germline V gene are MNHEY and SMNVEV (reference sequence). The CDR3 consists of 15 residues. Unmatched junction bases numbered 4, after V lost 5 bases and J lost 1 base. CDR3 DNA: TGTGCCAGCAGTACCCGGACAGGGGGGAACACTGAAGCTTTCTTT. Its protein product is CASSTRTGGNTEAFF.

This clonotype appeared many times. The rearrangement uses TRBV4-3 and TRBJ2-3; TRBD2 agrees at 11 bases. In germline, CDR1 is LGHNA, CDR2 YSLEER. This CDR3 is 16 amino acids long. Unmatched junction bases numbered 5, after V lost 4 bases and J lost 2 bases. The CDR3 nucleotides read TGCGCCAGCAGCCCGCGACTAGCGGGATACACAGATACGCAGTATTTT. It translates to CASSPRLAGYTDTQYF.

In its sample, this clonotype was seen a few times. This chain uses TRBV19 with TRBJ2-5; 8 bases map to TRBD2. The CDR3 spans 14 residues. Germline values: CDR1 LNHDA, CDR2 SQIVND (reference sequence). V shed 3 bases, J shed 0 bases, and the junction held 0 bases outside the gene matches. CDR3 amino acids: CASSMTSDQETQYF. The CDR3 bases are TGTGCCAGTAGTATGACTAGCGACCAAGAGACCCAGTACTTC.

This clonotype has a count of ten or more. The CDR3 bases are TGTGCCAGCTCACCCCCGACAGGGGAGAAGACCCAGTACTTC. This codes for CASSPPTGEKTQYF. The rearrangement joins TRBV18 to TRBJ2-5; 8 bases are a match to TRBD1. J lost 6 bases, V lost 3 bases, and 6 bases had no gene match. CDR1 and CDR2 from the germline V gene are KGHSH and LQKENI. The CDR3 has 14 amino acids.

This clonotype was seen at least ten times. The V gene is TRBV4-2, the J gene TRBJ2-6; no reliable D call. The germline V gene encodes CDR1 LGHNA and CDR2 YNFKEQ. The CDR3 has 16 amino acids. V was clipped by 0 bases and J by 0 bases, with 6 bases between them. DNA for the CDR3: TGTGCCAGCAGCCAAGAAAGTAGCTCTGGGGCCAACGTCCTGACTTTC. Its protein is CASSQESSSGANVLTF.

Comment on this clonotype: This may arise from a read error, as a much more abundant clone is one base away. This sequence joins TRBV12-3 or TRBV12-4 and TRBJ2-5; 9 bases line up with TRBD1. This CDR3 is 14 amino acids long. The ends lost 6 bases at V and 1 base at J; junction bases unmatched: 3. The CDR3: CASRQGAFQETQYF. The CDR3 DNA reads as TGTGCCAGCAGACAGGGGGCTTTCCAAGAGACCCAGTACTTC.

There are many counts of this clonotype. V and J are TRBV14 and TRBJ2-3; the D gene is possibly TRBD2 (6 bases). V lost 1 base, J lost 2 bases, and 10 bases lay in between. CDR1 SGHDN and CDR2 FVKESK come from the germline V gene. The CDR3 is made up of 15 amino acids. The CDR3 is CASSQVRGNTDTQYF. CDR3 sequence (DNA): TGTGCCAGCAGCCAAGTTCGGGGGAACACAGATACGCAGTATTTT. The whole variable domain, filled in from reference TRBV14 and TRBJ2-3, reads EAGVTQFPSHSVIEKGQTVTLRCDPISGHDNLYWYRRVMGKEIKFLLHFVKESKQDESGMPNNRFLAERTGGTYSTLKVQPAELEDSGVYFCASSQVRGNTDTQYFGPGTRLTVL.

This clonotype appeared many times. This may come from a read error, since a much larger clone is one base off. V and J are TRBV6-6 and TRBJ2-3; D is uncertain. CDR1 and CDR2 from the germline V gene are MNHNY and SVGAGI (reference sequence). The length of the CDR3 is 12 residues. Trimming took 6 bases from V and 0 from J, leaving 4 bases between them. The CDR3 loop reads CASRHSTDTQYF. CDR3 bases: TGTGCCAGCAGGCACAGCACAGATACGCAGTATTTT.

The chain has TRBV20-1 and TRBJ2-6; D gene ambiguous. CDR1 and CDR2 from the germline V gene are DFQATT and SNEGSKA (reference sequence). The CDR3 has 14 residues. V lost 6 bases to trimming and J lost 2 bases, with 11 bases between them. The CDR3 DNA follows: TGCAGTGCCCCCGTCGACCCTGGGGCCAACGTCCTGACTTTC. This codes for CSAPVDPGANVLTF.

This clonotype came up a few times. The rearrangement uses TRBV6-1 and TRBJ2-3; no reliable D call. V dropped 1 base and J dropped 1 base, with 9 bases sitting between them. The CDR3 spans 15 residues. Germline V gene sequence: CDR1 MNHNS, CDR2 SASEGT. The CDR3 DNA reads as TGTGCCAGCAGTGAAGATCGCCTAGGCACAGATACGCAGTATTTT. Translating gives CASSEDRLGTDTQYF.

The chain recombines TRBV10-2 with TRBJ1-1; the match to TRBD1 covers 8 bases. CDR3 length: 14 amino acids. Per germline, CDR1 WSHSY and CDR2 SAAADI. V dropped 5 bases and J dropped 2; count of bases not matched to a gene: 4. The CDR3 here is CASSPPGGNTEAFF. The CDR3 DNA follows: TGCGCCAGCAGTCCCCCAGGGGGCAACACTGAAGCTTTCTTT.

The V gene is TRBV27, the J gene TRBJ2-7, with D perhaps TRBD1 or TRBD2 (5 bases each). This CDR3 is built from 15 residues. The V end was cut by 5 bases, the J end by 4 bases, with 18 bases between. Germline CDR1 is MNHEY and CDR2 is SMNVEV (reference sequence). The CDR3 protein is CASSLRDPEGYEQYF. CDR3 bases: TGTGCCAGCAGTCTTCGGGACCCCGAAGGGTACGAGCAGTACTTC.

This clonotype was seen a handful of times. The V gene is TRBV30, the J gene TRBJ2-2, with D perhaps matching TRBD2 (5 bases). From germline, CDR1 is GTSNPN and CDR2 SVGIG (reference sequence). The ends were cut back, 3 bases at V and 5 bases at J, with 7 bases in the middle. This CDR3 is built from 12 residues. CDR3 in amino acids: CAWRRRTGELFF. The DNA for the CDR3 is TGTGCCTGGAGGCGGAGGACCGGGGAGCTGTTTTTT.

This clonotype was found a few times. The chain carries TRBV5-1 and TRBJ2-5; no reliable D call. Trimming stripped 3 bases from V and 0 bases from J, with 12 bases between. Germline CDR1 reads SGHRS; CDR2 reads YFSETQ. This CDR3 region has 15 residues. The CDR3 bases are TGCGCCAGCAGCTCCTCGGCGAGTCACCAAGAGACCCAGTACTTC. Translation gives CASSSSASHQETQYF.

The chain employs TRBV2 and TRBJ1-6; TRBD1 agrees at 7 bases. V gave up 9 bases and J gave up 5 bases; unmatched junction bases: 4. Germline assignment: CDR1 SNHLY and CDR2 FYNNEI. CDR3 length: 13 amino acids. The CDR3: CARQGTDNSPLHF. DNA of the CDR3: TGTGCCAGACAGGGGACCGATAATTCACCCCTCCACTTT. Drawing the rest from reference TRBV2 and TRBJ1-6, the complete variable domain is EPEVTQTPSHQVTQMGQEVILRCVPISNHLYFYWYRQILGQKVEFLVSFYNNEISEKSEIFDDQFSVERPDGSNFTLKIRSTKLEDSAMYFCARQGTDNSPLHFGNGTRLTVT.